Below, 17 T cell receptor beta chains from the same sample are listed, as sequenced in a study of T cell repertoires in cytomegalovirus infection. Via MiXCR, TCRdb re-called the reads, giving one row per CDR3 protein. Of roughly 150,000 distinct CDR3 sequences listed, 15% to 20% are singletons. Material: CD8+ T cells from PBMCs. Receptors originate from a human donor in good health (CMV status not recorded). Some clones in this sample may be carry-over from other donors' samples.

The gene calls are TRBV6-2 or TRBV6-3 and TRBJ1-5, with D unresolved. This CDR3 comprises 15 residues. The germline V and J ends were trimmed by 0 bases and 3 bases, with 9 bases remaining between them. CDR1 MNHEY and CDR2 SVGEGT come from the germline V gene. The CDR3 nucleotides read TGTGCCAGCAGTTACTCGATACAGTTCAATCAGCCCCAGCATTTT. This codes for CASSYSIQFNQPQHF.

This clonotype was picked up a small number of times. This chain connects TRBV6-2 or TRBV6-3 to TRBJ2-1; no clear D. V dropped 2 bases and J dropped 9 bases, with 5 bases sitting between them. In germline, CDR1 is MNHEY, CDR2 SVGEGT. There are 11 residues in the CDR3. The CDR3 DNA follows: TGTGCCAGCAGTTACGGGTCTGAGCAGTTCTTC. This encodes CASSYGSEQFF.

This clonotype appeared a few times. V is TRBV9 and J is TRBJ2-1; D call uncertain. The V gene lost 0 bases and the J gene lost 9 bases, with 16 bases spanning the gap. Looked up from germline, CDR1 is SGDLS and CDR2 is YYNGEE. CDR3 length equals 15 residues. The CDR3 loop reads CASSVEISPTGEQFF. Here the CDR3 DNA reads TGTGCCAGCAGCGTAGAAATTAGCCCGACGGGTGAGCAGTTCTTC.

The chain links TRBV10-3 to TRBJ2-7; D ambiguous. V lost 6 bases to trimming and J lost 2 bases, with 11 bases between them. CDR1 and CDR2 (germline): ENHRY, SYGVKD. This CDR3 is built from 13 residues. As DNA, the CDR3 is TGTGCCATCAGCGAGGATCGGGCCTACGAGCAGTACTTC. Translating gives CAISEDRAYEQYF.

The J gene is TRBJ2-6, the V gene TRBV28; D possibly corresponds to TRBD1 (6 bases). The germline V and J ends were trimmed by 5 bases and 4 bases, with 15 bases remaining between them. This CDR3 has 16 residues. The V gene's germline CDR1 is MDHEN and CDR2 SYDVKM. The CDR3 protein is CASSVARGLGANVLTF. In DNA, the CDR3 is TGTGCCAGCAGTGTTGCCAGGGGCTTAGGGGCCAACGTCCTGACTTTC.

There are a few counts of this clonotype. The rearrangement joins TRBV2 to TRBJ2-4; D possibly corresponds to TRBD2 (5 bases). The germline V gene encodes CDR1 SNHLY and CDR2 FYNNEI. There are 15 residues in the CDR3. The V and J ends lost 3 bases and 5 bases respectively, with 14 bases between them. CDR3 loop: CASSETGSTENIQYF. In DNA form, the CDR3 reads TGTGCCAGCAGTGAGACGGGATCAACGGAAAACATTCAGTACTTC.

This clonotype was detected a few times. For the CDR3, the DNA is TGTGCCAGCAGTCCCCGTCAGCTAGATCAGCCCCAGCATTTT. This gives the protein CASSPRQLDQPQHF. The chain is built from TRBV28 and TRBJ1-5; D ambiguous. This CDR3 spans 14 amino acids. Trimming left V 5 bases short and J 5 bases short, with 13 bases between. Per germline, CDR1 MDHEN and CDR2 SYDVKM.

This clonotype was seen repeatedly, ten times or more. V usage is TRBV12-3 or TRBV12-4 and J usage is TRBJ1-1; 8 bases line up with TRBD1. The CDR3 runs to 14 residues. J lost 3 bases, V lost 5 bases, and 5 bases had no gene match. In DNA form, the CDR3 reads TGTGCCAGCAGTCCAGGGGGCCGGGACACTGAAGCTTTCTTT. Translated, it gives CASSPGGRDTEAFF.

This clonotype was seen only a few times. The chain has TRBV20-1 and TRBJ1-1; D is ambiguous. V gave up 1 base and J gave up 0 bases, with 9 bases separating them. Per the germline V gene, CDR1 is DFQATT and CDR2 is SNEGSKA (reference sequence). The CDR3 sequence is 14 residues long. CDR3 in DNA: TGCAGTGCTAGAGTCCTCACACTGAACACTGAAGCTTTCTTT. Its translation: CSARVLTLNTEAFF.

This clonotype appeared a few times. The gene calls are TRBV11-2 and TRBJ1-1; 9 bases are shared with TRBD1. This CDR3 is 18 amino acids long. Germline V lookup: CDR1 SGHAT, CDR2 FQNNGV. Trimming removed 2 bases from V and 4 bases from J; junction bases left unmatched: 14. In nucleotides, the CDR3 is TGTGCCAGCAGCTTAATGGACAGCTACAGGGGGCTGGGCACTGAAGCTTTCTTT. Translating it yields CASSLMDSYRGLGTEAFF.

This clonotype has just a few counts. The chain is built from TRBV7-8 and TRBJ2-7; 7 bases fit TRBD2. Germline trimming cut 2 bases from V and 5 bases from J; bases unmatched to any gene: 18. Germline loops: CDR1 SGHVS, CDR2 FQNEAQ. The CDR3 is made up of 18 amino acids. CDR3 in DNA: TGTGCCAGCAGCTTACCACGGGTTAGCGGCGGGAGTCAGGACGAGCAGTACTTC. Amino acids: CASSLPRVSGGSQDEQYF. The full variable domain, completed using reference TRBV7-8 and TRBJ2-7, is GAGVSQSPRYKVAKRGQDVALRCDPISGHVSLFWYQQALGQGPEFLTYFQNEAQLDKSGLPSDRFFAERPEGSVSTLKIQRTQQEDSAVYLCASSLPRVSGGSQDEQYFGPGTRLTVT.

This clonotype was observed many times. The chain employs TRBV6-5 and TRBJ2-7; 7 bases align to TRBD2. The CDR3 extends over 17 amino acids. V dropped 5 bases and J dropped 3; count of bases not matched to a gene: 16. The germline gives CDR1 MNHEY, CDR2 SVGAGI. The CDR3 DNA reads as TGTGCCAGCAGTCGATCATGGTCCAGCGGGATCTACTACGAGCAGTACTTC. This codes for CASSRSWSSGIYYEQYF.

This clonotype came up a few times. The chain uses TRBV7-8 and TRBJ2-1; no clear D gene. Trimming stripped 2 bases from V and 5 bases from J, with 10 bases between. The CDR3 has 14 residues. Germline CDR1 is SGHVS and CDR2 is FQNEAQ. The CDR3 loop is CASSLISPNNEQFF. In DNA form, the CDR3 reads TGTGCCAGCAGCTTAATCTCACCAAACAATGAGCAGTTCTTC.

CDR3 sequence reads: CSVDRQGAAQETQYF. CDR3 nucleotides: TGCAGCGTTGATAGGCAGGGGGCGGCGCAAGAGACCCAGTACTTC. The genes are TRBV29-1 and TRBJ2-5, with 8 bases matching TRBD1. In germline, CDR1 is SQVTM, CDR2 ANQGSEA. The V segment lost 3 bases and the J segment 2 bases; nucleotides outside the gene matches: 8. This CDR3 region has 15 residues.

The chain joins TRBV7-2 to TRBJ2-3; D remains unclear. The V end was cut by 7 bases, the J end by 5 bases, with 10 bases between. This CDR3 spans 12 amino acids. Looked up from germline, CDR1 is SGHTA and CDR2 is FQGNSA. For the CDR3, the DNA is TGTGCCAGCACCCGGCGAGAAGATACGCAGTATTTT. Translated, it gives CASTRREDTQYF.

This clonotype has just a few counts. The chain couples TRBV28 to TRBJ2-7; unclear D gene. CDR1 and CDR2 (germline): MDHEN, SYDVKM. The CDR3 extends over 15 amino acids. V shed 6 bases and J shed 3 bases, with 18 bases lying between them. The CDR3 DNA sequence: TGTGCCAGCAGCCAAAGTTTTCGGCCCCACTACGAGCAGTACTTC. Protein product: CASSQSFRPHYEQYF.

This clonotype was seen a few times. The V call is TRBV7-9, the J call TRBJ2-7; perhaps TRBD1 as D (6 bases). CDR3 length: 12 residues. Germline assignment: CDR1 SEHNR and CDR2 FQNEAQ (reference sequence). The V and J ends lost 8 bases and 5 bases respectively, with 13 bases between them. CDR3 nucleotide sequence: TGTGCCAGCGAAACAGGGATGGACGAGCAGTACTTC. Protein sequence: CASETGMDEQYF.